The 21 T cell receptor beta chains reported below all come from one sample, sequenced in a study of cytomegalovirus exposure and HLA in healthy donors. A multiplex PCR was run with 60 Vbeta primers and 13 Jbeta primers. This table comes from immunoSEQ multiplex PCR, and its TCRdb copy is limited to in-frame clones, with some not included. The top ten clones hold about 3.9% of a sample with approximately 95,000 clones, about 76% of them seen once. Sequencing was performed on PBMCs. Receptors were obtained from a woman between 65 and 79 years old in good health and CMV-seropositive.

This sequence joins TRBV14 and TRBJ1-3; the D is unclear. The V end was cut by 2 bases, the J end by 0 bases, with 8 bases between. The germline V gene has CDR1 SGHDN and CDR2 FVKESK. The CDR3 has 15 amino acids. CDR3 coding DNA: TGTGCCAGCAGCCAATACCGGAGCTCTGGAAACACCATATATTTT. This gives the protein CASSQYRSSGNTIYF.

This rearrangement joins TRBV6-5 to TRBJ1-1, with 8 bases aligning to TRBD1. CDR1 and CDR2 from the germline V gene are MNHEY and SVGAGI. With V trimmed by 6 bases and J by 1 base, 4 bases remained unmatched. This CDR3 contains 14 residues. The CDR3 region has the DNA TGTGCCAGCAGGCGGACAGGGCGGAACACTGAAGCTTTCTTT. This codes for CASRRTGRNTEAFF.

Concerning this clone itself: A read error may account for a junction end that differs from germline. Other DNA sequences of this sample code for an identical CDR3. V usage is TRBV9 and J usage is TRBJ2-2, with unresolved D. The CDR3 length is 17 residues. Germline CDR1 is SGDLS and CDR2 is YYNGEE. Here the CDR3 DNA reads TGCGCCAGCAGCGTAGATGTGTCCTCCTACAACACCGGGGAGCTGTTTTTT. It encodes CASSVDVSSYNTGELFF.

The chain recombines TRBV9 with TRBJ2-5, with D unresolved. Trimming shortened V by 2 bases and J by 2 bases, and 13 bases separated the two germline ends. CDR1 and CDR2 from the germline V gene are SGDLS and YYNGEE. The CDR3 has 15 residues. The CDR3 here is CASSVRPFGQETQYF. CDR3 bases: TGTGCCAGCAGCGTTCGTCCATTCGGTCAAGAGACCCAGTACTTC.

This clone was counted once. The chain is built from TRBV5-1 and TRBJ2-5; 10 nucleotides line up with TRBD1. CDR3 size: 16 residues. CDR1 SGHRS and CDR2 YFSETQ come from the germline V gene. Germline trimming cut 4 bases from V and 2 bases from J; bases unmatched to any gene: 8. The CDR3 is CASSGGTGVRQETQYF. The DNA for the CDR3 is TGCGCCAGCAGCGGGGGGACAGGGGTAAGGCAAGAGACCCAGTACTTC.

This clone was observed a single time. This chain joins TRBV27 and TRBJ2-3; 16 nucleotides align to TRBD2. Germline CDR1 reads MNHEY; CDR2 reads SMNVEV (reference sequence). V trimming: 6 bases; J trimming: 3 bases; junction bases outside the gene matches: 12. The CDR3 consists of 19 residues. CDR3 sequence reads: CASRLDPGLAGGLTDTQYF. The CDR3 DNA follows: TGTGCCAGCAGACTTGACCCGGGACTAGCGGGAGGGTTGACAGATACGCAGTATTTT.

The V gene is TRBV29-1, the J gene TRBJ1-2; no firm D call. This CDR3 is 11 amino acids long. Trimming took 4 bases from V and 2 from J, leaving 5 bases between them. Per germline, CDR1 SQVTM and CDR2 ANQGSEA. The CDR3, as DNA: TGCAGCGTTGGGGAGAACTATGGCTACACCTTC. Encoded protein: CSVGENYGYTF. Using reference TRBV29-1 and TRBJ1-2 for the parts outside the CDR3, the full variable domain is SAVISQKPSRDICQRGTSLTIQCQVDSQVTMMFWYRQQPGQSLTLIATANQGSEATYESGFVIDKFPISRPNLTFSTLTVSNMSPEDSSIYLCSVGENYGYTFGSGTRLTVV.

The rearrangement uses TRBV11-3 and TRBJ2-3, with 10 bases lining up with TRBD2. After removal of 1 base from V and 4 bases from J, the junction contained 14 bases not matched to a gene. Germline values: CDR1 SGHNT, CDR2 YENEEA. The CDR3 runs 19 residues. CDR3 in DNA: TGTGCCAGCAGCTTAGCCCCCTTCGTGAGCGGGAGGGCCGCAGATACGCAGTATTTT. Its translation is CASSLAPFVSGRAADTQYF.

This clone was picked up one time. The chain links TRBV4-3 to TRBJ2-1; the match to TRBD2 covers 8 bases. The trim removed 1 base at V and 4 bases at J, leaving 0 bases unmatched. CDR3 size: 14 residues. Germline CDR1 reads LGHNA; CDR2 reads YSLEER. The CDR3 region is CASSQAGGYNEQFF. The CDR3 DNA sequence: TGCGCCAGCAGCCAAGCGGGAGGGTACAATGAGCAGTTCTTC.

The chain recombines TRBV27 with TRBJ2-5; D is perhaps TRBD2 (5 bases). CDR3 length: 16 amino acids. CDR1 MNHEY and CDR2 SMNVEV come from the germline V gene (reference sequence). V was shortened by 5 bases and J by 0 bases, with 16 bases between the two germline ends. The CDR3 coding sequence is TGTGCCAGCAGTGCCCTAATGGGCGGGTACCAAGAGACCCAGTACTTC. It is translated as CASSALMGGYQETQYF.

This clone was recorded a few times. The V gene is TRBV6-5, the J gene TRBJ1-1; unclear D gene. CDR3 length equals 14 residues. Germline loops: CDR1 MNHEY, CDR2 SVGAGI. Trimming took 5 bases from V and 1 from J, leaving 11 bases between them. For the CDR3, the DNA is TGTGCCAGCAGTATATCGGGAGGGAACACTGAAGCTTTCTTT. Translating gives CASSISGGNTEAFF.

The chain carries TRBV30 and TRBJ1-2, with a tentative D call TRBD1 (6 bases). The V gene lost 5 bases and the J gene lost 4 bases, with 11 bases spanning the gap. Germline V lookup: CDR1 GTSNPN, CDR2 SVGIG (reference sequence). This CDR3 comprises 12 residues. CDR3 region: CAWGGASYGYTF. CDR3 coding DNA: TGTGCCTGGGGGGGGGCCTCCTATGGCTACACCTTC. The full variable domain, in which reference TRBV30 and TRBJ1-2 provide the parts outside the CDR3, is SQTIHQWPATLVQPVGSPLSLECTVEGTSNPNLYWYRQAAGRGLQLLFYSVGIGQISSEVPQNLSASRPQDRQFILSSKKLLLSDSGFYLCAWGGASYGYTFGSGTRLTVV.

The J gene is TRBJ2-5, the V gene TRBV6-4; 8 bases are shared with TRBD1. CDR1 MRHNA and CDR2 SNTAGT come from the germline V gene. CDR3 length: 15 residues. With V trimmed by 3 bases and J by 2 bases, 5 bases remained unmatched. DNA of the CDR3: TGTGCCAGCAGTGAAGGGACAGGAGAACAAGAGACCCAGTACTTC. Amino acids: CASSEGTGEQETQYF.

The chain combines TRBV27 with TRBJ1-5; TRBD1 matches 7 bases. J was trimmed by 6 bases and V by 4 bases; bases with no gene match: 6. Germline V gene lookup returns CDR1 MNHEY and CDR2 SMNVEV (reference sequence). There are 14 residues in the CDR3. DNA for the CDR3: TGTGCCAGCAGTTCGGACAGGAATCGTCAGCCCCAGCATTTT. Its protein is CASSSDRNRQPQHF.

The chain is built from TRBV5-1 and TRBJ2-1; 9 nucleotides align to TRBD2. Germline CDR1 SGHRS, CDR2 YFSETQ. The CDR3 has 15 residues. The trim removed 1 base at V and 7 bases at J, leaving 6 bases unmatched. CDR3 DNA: TGCGCCAGCAGCTTGAGCATAGCGGGAGCGAATGAGCAGTTCTTC. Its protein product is CASSLSIAGANEQFF.

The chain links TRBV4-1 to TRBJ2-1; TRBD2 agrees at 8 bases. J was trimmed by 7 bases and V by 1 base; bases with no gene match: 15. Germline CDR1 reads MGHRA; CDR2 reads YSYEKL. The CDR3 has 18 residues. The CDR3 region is CASSQAPPASGSKNEQFF. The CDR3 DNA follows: TGCGCCAGCAGCCAAGCGCCTCCGGCCAGCGGGAGTAAGAATGAGCAGTTCTTC.

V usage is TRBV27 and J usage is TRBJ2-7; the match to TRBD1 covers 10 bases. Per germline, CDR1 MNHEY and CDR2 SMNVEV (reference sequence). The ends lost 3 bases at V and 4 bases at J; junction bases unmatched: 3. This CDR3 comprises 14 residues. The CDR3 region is CASSFRDRGYEQYF. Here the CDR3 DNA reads TGTGCCAGCAGTTTCCGGGACAGGGGTTACGAGCAGTACTTC.

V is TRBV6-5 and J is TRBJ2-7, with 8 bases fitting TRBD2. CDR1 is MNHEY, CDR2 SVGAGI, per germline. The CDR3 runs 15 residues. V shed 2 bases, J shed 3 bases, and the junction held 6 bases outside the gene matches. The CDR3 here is CASSYGREEYYEQYF. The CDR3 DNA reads TGTGCCAGCAGTTACGGGCGGGAGGAGTACTACGAGCAGTACTTC.

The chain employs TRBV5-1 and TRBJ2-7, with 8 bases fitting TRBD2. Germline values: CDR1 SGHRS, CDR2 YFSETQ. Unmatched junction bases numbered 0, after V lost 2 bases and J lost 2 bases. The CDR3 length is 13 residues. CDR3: CASSLLAAYEQYF. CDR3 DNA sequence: TGCGCCAGCAGCTTACTAGCGGCCTACGAGCAGTACTTC.

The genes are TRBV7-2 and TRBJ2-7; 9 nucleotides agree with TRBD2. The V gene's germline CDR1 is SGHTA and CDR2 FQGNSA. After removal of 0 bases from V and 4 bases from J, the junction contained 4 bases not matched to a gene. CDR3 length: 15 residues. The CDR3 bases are TGTGCCAGCAGCTTAGCTGGGGCGGGAGGGTACGAGCAGTACTTC. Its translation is CASSLAGAGGYEQYF. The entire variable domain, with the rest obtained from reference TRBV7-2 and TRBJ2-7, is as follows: GAGVSQSPSNKVTEKGKDVELRCDPISGHTALYWYRQSLGQGLEFLIYFQGNSAPDKSGLPSDRFSAERTGGSVSTLTIQRTQQEDSAVYLCASSLAGAGGYEQYFGPGTRLTVT.

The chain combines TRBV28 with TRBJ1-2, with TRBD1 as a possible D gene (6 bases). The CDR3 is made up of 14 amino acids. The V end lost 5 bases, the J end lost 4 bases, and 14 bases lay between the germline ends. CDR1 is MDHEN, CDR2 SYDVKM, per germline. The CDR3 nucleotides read TGTGCCAGCAGTCCGGGGGGACAACCCTATGGCTACACCTTC. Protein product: CASSPGGQPYGYTF.